The 2 T cell receptor beta chains listed next were all sequenced from one sample in a study of cytomegalovirus exposure and HLA in healthy donors. Sequencing used immunoSEQ multiplex PCR; TCRdb keeps in-frame clones, though not all of them. The sample records 200,000 or so clones, 85% to 95% being singletons. Sequenced: PBMCs. Source of these receptors: a woman between 18 and 29 years old in good health and CMV-seronegative.

The CDR3, as DNA: TGCGCCAGCAGCTTGGAGGCCCGAGGGAGCACAGATACGCAGTATTTT. Translated: CASSLEARGSTDTQYF. This chain connects TRBV5-1 to TRBJ2-3, with a tentative D call TRBD2 (5 bases). With 0 bases removed from V and 0 bases from J, the gap between germline ends came to 11 bases. The CDR3 loop spans 16 amino acids. In germline, CDR1 is SGHRS, CDR2 YFSETQ. The full variable domain, with the rest looked up from reference TRBV5-1 and TRBJ2-3, is KAGVTQTPRYLIKTRGQQVTLSCSPISGHRSVSWYQQTPGQGLQFLFEYFSETQRNKGNFPGRFSGRQFSNSRSEMNVSTLELGDSALYLCASSLEARGSTDTQYFGPGTRLTVL.

This sequence joins TRBV7-9 and TRBJ1-4, with D possibly being TRBD1 (5 bases). The CDR3 is 13 residues long. Trimming removed 5 bases at V and 5 bases at J, with 9 bases between. Looked up from germline, CDR1 is SEHNR and CDR2 is FQNEAQ (reference sequence). The CDR3 sequence is CASSLGGNEKLFF. The DNA for the CDR3 is TGTGCCAGCAGCCTCGGGGGGAATGAAAAACTGTTTTTT.